The 13 T cell receptor beta chains below all came from one sample that was sequenced in a study of chemoradiotherapy in HPV16-positive cancers. Profiling relied on immunoSEQ multiplex PCR, and the TCRdb table lists in-frame clones only, not all of them. Seen here are roughly 23,000 clones, roughly 92% observed once, and the top ten hold roughly 17%. Material: blood, obtained from a patient who underwent chemoradiotherapy. Receptors were obtained from a human donor with HPV-associated anogenital cancer.

The CDR3 DNA reads as TGTGCCAGTAGCAACGGACCGAGGAGCAGGGGCGAAGCTTTCTTT. Translated: CASSNGPRSRGEAFF. The V call is TRBV19, the J call TRBJ1-1, with D tentatively TRBD1 (6 bases). V lost 6 bases and J lost 8, with 22 bases in between. Germline V gives CDR1 LNHDA, CDR2 SQIVND (reference sequence). The CDR3 consists of 15 residues.

This chain joins TRBV6-6 and TRBJ1-1; D possibly corresponds to TRBD1 (5 bases). The CDR3 length is 14 residues. Germline CDR1 reads MNHNY; CDR2 reads SVGAGI (reference sequence). The CDR3 loop is CATLPTGMNTEAFF. As DNA, the CDR3 is TGTGCGACCCTTCCCACAGGAATGAACACTGAAGCTTTCTTT.

This chain joins TRBV11-2 and TRBJ2-5; the D gene is possibly TRBD1 (5 bases). V was clipped by 5 bases and J by 5 bases, with 15 bases between them. CDR3 length equals 14 residues. The germline CDR1 and CDR2 sequences are SGHAT and FQNNGV. As DNA, the CDR3 is TGTGCCAGCAGCATTCTCCCTAAGGGGGAGACCCAGTACTTC. This sequence encodes CASSILPKGETQYF.

Concerning this clone: Other DNA sequences of this sample code for an identical CDR3. J is TRBJ2-5 and V is TRBV5-1; the D is unclear. The germline V gene encodes CDR1 SGHRS and CDR2 YFSETQ. Trimming pared 2 bases from V and 2 bases from J, leaving 1 base between. CDR3 length equals 11 residues. The CDR3 region has the DNA TGCGCCAGCAGCTTACAAGAGACCCAGTACTTC. Amino acid sequence: CASSLQETQYF. Variable domain in full (rest from reference TRBV5-1 and TRBJ2-5): KAGVTQTPRYLIKTRGQQVTLSCSPISGHRSVSWYQQTPGQGLQFLFEYFSETQRNKGNFPGRFSGRQFSNSRSEMNVSTLELGDSALYLCASSLQETQYFGPGTRLLVL.

This clone was recorded once. CDR3 protein: CASSLVGEYRAYSYEQYF. DNA for the CDR3: TGTGCCAGCAGTTTAGTCGGGGAATACAGGGCTTACTCCTACGAGCAGTACTTC. The gene calls are TRBV28 and TRBJ2-7; weak D call: TRBD1 (6 bases). Germline-derived CDR1 and CDR2 are MDHEN and SYDVKM. With 2 bases removed from V and 0 bases from J, the gap between germline ends came to 20 bases. The CDR3 spans 18 residues.

This chain uses TRBV13 with TRBJ1-1; 7 bases map to TRBD1. CDR1 and CDR2 from the germline V gene are PRHDT and FYEKMQ (reference sequence). V lost 5 bases, J lost 1 base, and 4 bases stayed unmatched. This CDR3 has 14 amino acids. The CDR3 sequence: CASSPGGENTEAFF. The DNA for the CDR3 is TGTGCCAGCAGCCCAGGGGGGGAGAACACTGAAGCTTTCTTT.

The chain joins TRBV4-2 to TRBJ2-5; D might be TRBD2 (5 bases). The V and J ends lost 1 base and 7 bases respectively, with 13 bases between them. Germline V gene lookup returns CDR1 LGHNA and CDR2 YNFKEQ. This CDR3 region has 14 residues. The CDR3 protein is CASSQGTAAGTQYF. CDR3 in DNA: TGTGCCAGCAGCCAAGGGACGGCCGCGGGGACCCAGTACTTC.

This chain connects TRBV5-6 to TRBJ2-7; 7 bases line up with TRBD1. The CDR3 totals 14 residues. The germline gives CDR1 SGHDT, CDR2 YYEEEE. V lost 0 bases to trimming and J lost 2 bases; unmatched junction nucleotides: 2. The CDR3 DNA reads as TGTGCCAGCAGCTTGGGGGACAGCCCCTACGAGCAGTACTTC. Amino acid sequence: CASSLGDSPYEQYF. The full variable domain, its missing parts supplied by reference TRBV5-6 and TRBJ2-7, is DAGVTQSPTHLIKTRGQQVTLRCSPKSGHDTVSWYQQALGQGPQFIFQYYEEEERQRGNFPDRFSGHQFPNYSSELNVNALLLGDSALYLCASSLGDSPYEQYFGPGTRLTVT.

The count of this clone is one. The CDR3 loop is CASSEGQGSTDTQYF. The CDR3 nucleotides are TGTGCCAGCAGTGAAGGGCAAGGGTCCACAGATACGCAGTATTTT. The rearrangement joins TRBV25-1 to TRBJ2-3; no reliable D call. This CDR3 is 15 amino acids long. Germline-derived CDR1 and CDR2 are MGHDK and SYGVNS. V was shortened by 2 bases and J by 2 bases, with 11 bases between the two germline ends.

V gene TRBV5-5 combines with J gene TRBJ1-4; weak D call: TRBD1 (6 bases). Per the germline V gene, CDR1 is SGHKS and CDR2 is YYEKEE (reference sequence). With 0 bases removed from V and 4 bases from J, the gap between germline ends came to 10 bases. The length of the CDR3 is 15 residues. The CDR3 protein is CASSLGGQGNEKLFF. CDR3 in DNA: TGTGCCAGCAGCTTGGGGGGGCAGGGTAATGAAAAACTGTTTTTT.

This clone was detected only once. The chain couples TRBV4-2 to TRBJ2-5; 7 nucleotides line up with TRBD2. CDR1 and CDR2 from the germline V gene are LGHNA and YNFKEQ. J gave up 1 base and V 4 bases, and 6 bases lay outside the gene matches. This CDR3 is 15 amino acids long. CDR3 in amino acids: CASSPGGRGQETQYF. In DNA, the CDR3 is TGTGCCAGCAGCCCGGGAGGCCGGGGCCAAGAGACCCAGTACTTC.

This chain links TRBV6-5 with TRBJ1-2, with D unresolved. V dropped 5 bases and J dropped 13 bases, with 17 bases sitting between them. In germline, CDR1 is MNHEY, CDR2 SVGAGI. This CDR3 is 12 amino acids long. The CDR3 is CASSPPTRSLTF. CDR3 bases: TGTGCCAGCAGTCCCCCCACCCGAAGTCTCACCTTC.

The chain links TRBV7-9 to TRBJ2-1, with no clear D. The germline CDR1 and CDR2 sequences are SEHNR and FQNEAQ (reference sequence). V shed 5 bases and J shed 8 bases, with 7 bases lying between them. The CDR3 has 11 residues. Here the CDR3 reads CASSPSYEQFF. CDR3 bases: TGTGCCAGCAGCCCAAGCTATGAGCAGTTCTTC.